The T cell receptor (beta chain) under discussion was sequenced for a study of T cell repertoires in cytomegalovirus infection. The CDR3 is made up of 14 amino acids. Germline-derived CDR1 and CDR2 are KGHSH and LQKENI. Trimming removed 3 bases at V and 0 bases at J, with 8 bases between. TCRdb called the reads again in MiXCR, with one record for every CDR3 protein. The repertoire holds fewer than 300,000 distinct CDR3 sequences, with roughly 25% as singletons. This clonotype was seen only a few times. This chain links TRBV18 with TRBJ1-1; D not resolved. Sequencing was done on a sample of PBMCs. The source is a human donor in good health (CMV status not recorded). Some clones in this sample may be carry-over from other donors' samples. The CDR3 nucleotides read TGTGCCAGCTCACCCACAAATATGAACACTGAAGCTTTCTTT. This encodes CASSPTNMNTEAFF.